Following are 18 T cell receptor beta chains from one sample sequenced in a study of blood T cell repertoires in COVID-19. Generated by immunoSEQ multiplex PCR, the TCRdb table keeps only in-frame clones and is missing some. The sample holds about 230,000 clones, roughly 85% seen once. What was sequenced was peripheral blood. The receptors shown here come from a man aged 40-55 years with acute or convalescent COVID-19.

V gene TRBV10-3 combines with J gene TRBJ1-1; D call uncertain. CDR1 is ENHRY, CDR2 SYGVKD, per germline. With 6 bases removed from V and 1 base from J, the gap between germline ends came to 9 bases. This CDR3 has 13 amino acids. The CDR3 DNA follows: TGTGCCATCAGGAGCGGGAGGAACACTGAAGCTTTCTTT. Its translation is CAIRSGRNTEAFF.

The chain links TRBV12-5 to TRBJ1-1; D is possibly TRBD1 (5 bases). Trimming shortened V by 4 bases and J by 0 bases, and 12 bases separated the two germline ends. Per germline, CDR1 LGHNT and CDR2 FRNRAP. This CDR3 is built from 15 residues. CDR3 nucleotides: TGTGCTAGTGGTTCTGGGGGAGGCTTGAACACTGAAGCTTTCTTT. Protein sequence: CASGSGGGLNTEAFF. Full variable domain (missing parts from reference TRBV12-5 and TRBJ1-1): DARVTQTPRHKVTEMGQEVTMRCQPILGHNTVFWYRQTMMQGLELLAYFRNRAPLDDSGMPKDRFSAEMPDATLATLKIQPSEPRDSAVYFCASGSGGGLNTEAFFGQGTRLTVV.

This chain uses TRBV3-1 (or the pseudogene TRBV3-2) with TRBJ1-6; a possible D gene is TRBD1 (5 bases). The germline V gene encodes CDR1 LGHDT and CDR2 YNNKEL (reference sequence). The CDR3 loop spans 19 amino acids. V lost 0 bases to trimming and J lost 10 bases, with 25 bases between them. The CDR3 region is CASSQEFGQGLVFGSPLHF. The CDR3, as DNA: TGTGCCAGCAGCCAAGAATTTGGGCAGGGCCTCGTCTTTGGGTCACCCCTCCACTTT.

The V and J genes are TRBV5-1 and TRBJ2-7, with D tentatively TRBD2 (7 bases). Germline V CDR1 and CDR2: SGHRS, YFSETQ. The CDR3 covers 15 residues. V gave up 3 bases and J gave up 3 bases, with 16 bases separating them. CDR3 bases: TGCGCCAGCAGCTCGTGGGGGGGCCCCAACTACGAGCAGTACTTC. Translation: CASSSWGGPNYEQYF.

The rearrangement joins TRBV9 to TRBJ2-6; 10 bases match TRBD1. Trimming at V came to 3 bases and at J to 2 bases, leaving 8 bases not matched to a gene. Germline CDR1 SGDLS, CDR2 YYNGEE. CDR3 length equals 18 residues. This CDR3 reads CASSDLDRGRPGANVLTF. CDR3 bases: TGTGCCAGCAGCGATCTCGACAGGGGGCGACCTGGGGCCAACGTCCTGACTTTC.

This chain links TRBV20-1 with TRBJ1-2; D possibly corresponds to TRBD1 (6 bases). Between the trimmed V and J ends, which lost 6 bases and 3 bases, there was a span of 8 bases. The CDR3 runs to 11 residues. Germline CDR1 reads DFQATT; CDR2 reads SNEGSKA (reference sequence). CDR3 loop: CSARQDYGYTF. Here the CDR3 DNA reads TGCAGTGCGCGACAGGACTATGGCTACACCTTC.

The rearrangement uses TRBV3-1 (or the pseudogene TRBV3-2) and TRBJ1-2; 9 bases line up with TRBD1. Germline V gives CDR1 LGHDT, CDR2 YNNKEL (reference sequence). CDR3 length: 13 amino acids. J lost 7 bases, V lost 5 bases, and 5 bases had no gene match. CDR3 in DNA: TGTGCCAGCAGCGTACAGGGGGCTCTTGGCTACACCTTC. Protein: CASSVQGALGYTF.

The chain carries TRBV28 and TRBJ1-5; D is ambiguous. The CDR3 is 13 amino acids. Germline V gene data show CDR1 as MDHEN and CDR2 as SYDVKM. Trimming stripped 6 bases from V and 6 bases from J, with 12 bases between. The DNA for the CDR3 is TGTGCCAGCAGCCAATGGGAGACTCAGCCCCAGCATTTT. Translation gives CASSQWETQPQHF.

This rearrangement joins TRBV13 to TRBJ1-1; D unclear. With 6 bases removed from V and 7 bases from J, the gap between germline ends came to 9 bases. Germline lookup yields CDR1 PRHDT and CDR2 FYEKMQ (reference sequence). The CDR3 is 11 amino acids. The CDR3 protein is CASRYTGEAFF. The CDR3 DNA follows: TGTGCCAGCAGATATACGGGTGAAGCTTTCTTT.

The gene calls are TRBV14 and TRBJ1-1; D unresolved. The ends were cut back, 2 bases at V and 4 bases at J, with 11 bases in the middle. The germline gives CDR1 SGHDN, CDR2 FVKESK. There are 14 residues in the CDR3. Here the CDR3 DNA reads TGTGCCAGCAGCCAACTTTCCGCGCGCACTGAAGCTTTCTTT. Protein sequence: CASSQLSARTEAFF.

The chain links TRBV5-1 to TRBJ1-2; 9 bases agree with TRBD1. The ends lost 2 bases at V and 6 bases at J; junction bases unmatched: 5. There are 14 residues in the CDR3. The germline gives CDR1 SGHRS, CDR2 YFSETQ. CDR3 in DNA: TGCGCCAGCAGCTTTAGGACAGGGGAGGATGGCTACACCTTC. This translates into CASSFRTGEDGYTF. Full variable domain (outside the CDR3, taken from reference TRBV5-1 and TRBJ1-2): KAGVTQTPRYLIKTRGQQVTLSCSPISGHRSVSWYQQTPGQGLQFLFEYFSETQRNKGNFPGRFSGRQFSNSRSEMNVSTLELGDSALYLCASSFRTGEDGYTFGSGTRLTVV.

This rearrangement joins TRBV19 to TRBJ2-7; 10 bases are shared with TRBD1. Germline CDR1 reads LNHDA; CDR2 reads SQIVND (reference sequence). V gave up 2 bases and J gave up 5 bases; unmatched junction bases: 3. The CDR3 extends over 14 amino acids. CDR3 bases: TGTGCCAGTAGTATATGGGGACAGGGGAACGAGCAGTACTTC. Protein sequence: CASSIWGQGNEQYF.

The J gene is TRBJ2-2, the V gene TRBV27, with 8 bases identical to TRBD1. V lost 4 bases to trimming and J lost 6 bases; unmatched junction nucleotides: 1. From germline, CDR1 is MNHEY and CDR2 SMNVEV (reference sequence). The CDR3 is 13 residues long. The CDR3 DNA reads TGTGCCAGCAGTTCACAGGGGGCCGGGGAGCTGTTTTTT. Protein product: CASSSQGAGELFF.

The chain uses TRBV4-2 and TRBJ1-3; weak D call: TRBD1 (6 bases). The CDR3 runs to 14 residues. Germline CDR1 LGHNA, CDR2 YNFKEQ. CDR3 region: CASGGTLFGNTIYF. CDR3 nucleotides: TGTGCTTCGGGGGGGACATTATTCGGAAACACCATATATTTT.

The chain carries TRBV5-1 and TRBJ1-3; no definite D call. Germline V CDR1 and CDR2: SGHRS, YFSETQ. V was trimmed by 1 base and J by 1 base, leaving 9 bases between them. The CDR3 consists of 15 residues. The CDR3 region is CASSLTSGSGNTIYF. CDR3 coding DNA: TGCGCCAGCAGCTTGACCTCAGGTTCTGGAAACACCATATATTTT. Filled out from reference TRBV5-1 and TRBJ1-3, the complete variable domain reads KAGVTQTPRYLIKTRGQQVTLSCSPISGHRSVSWYQQTPGQGLQFLFEYFSETQRNKGNFPGRFSGRQFSNSRSEMNVSTLELGDSALYLCASSLTSGSGNTIYFGEGSWLTVV.

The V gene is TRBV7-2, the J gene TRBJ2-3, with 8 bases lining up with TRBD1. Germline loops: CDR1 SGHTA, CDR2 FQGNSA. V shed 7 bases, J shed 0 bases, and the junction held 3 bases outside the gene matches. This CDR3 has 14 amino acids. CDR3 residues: CASTRTGSTDTQYF. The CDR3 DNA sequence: TGTGCCAGCACCCGGACAGGGAGCACAGATACGCAGTATTTT.

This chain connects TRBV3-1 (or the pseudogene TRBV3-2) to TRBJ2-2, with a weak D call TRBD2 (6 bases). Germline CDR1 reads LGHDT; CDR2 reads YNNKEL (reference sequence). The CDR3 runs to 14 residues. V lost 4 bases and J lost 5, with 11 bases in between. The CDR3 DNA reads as TGTGCCAGCAGCCTACTCGGGGGTACCGGGGAGCTGTTTTTT. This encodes CASSLLGGTGELFF.

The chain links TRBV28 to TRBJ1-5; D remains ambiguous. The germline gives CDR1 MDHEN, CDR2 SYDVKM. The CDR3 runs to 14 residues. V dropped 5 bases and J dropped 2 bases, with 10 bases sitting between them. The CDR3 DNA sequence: TGTGCCAGCAGTCCAACCCCGGGCAATCAGCCCCAGCATTTT. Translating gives CASSPTPGNQPQHF.